A selection of T cell receptor beta chains follows, all from one sample in a study of cytomegalovirus exposure and HLA in healthy donors. Some clones are missing from TCRdb's copy, which holds only in-frame ones; the method was immunoSEQ multiplex PCR. The table shows 170,000 or so clones, with over 70% occurring only once. The source material was PBMCs. The receptor set was obtained from a woman aged 30 to 39 in good health and CMV-seropositive. Each CDR3 is given with its conserved first and last residue. D genes are given only for firm matches. Size tells how often a clone was seen (once, few, many) or the class of an expanded clone, and some rows leave it out.

size	V	D	J	DNA	CDR3
NA	TRBV28	NA	TRBJ2-1	TGTGCCAGCAGTATCGGCGGGGGCACCTACAATGAGCAGTTCTTC	CASSIGGGTYNEQFF
NA	TRBV27	NA	TRBJ2-7	TGTGCCAGCAGTTTATCGAATCCCTCTACCGGTTACGAGCAGTACTTC	CASSLSNPSTGYEQYF
NA	TRBV9	NA	TRBJ2-7	TGTGCCAGCAGCCCCCCGCGAACCTACGAGCAGTACTTC	CASSPPRTYEQYF
NA	TRBV28	NA	TRBJ2-1	TGTGCCAGCAGTTCCTACTTCCTGTACAATGAGCAGTTCTTC	CASSSYFLYNEQFF
NA	TRBV18	TRBD1	TRBJ1-1	TGTGCCAGCCGACCCACAGGGGAGAACACTGAAGCTTTCTTT	CASRPTGENTEAFF
NA	TRBV4-3	NA	TRBJ2-2	TGCGCCAGCAGCCAAAGACTACTTTCCTCCGGGGAGCTGTTTTTT	CASSQRLLSSGELFF
NA	TRBV19	TRBD1	TRBJ2-2	TGTGCCAGTCAAGACAGGGGGCGAACCGGGGAGCTGTTTTTT	CASQDRGRTGELFF
NA	TRBV27	NA	TRBJ2-7	TGTGCCAGCAGTCCAACCCGGGTAGCGGAGTCCTACGAGCAGTACTTC	CASSPTRVAESYEQYF
NA	TRBV20-1	NA	TRBJ2-7	TGCAGTGCTTCCCGGGACTACGAGCAGTACTTC	CSASRDYEQYF
NA	TRBV27	TRBD1	TRBJ2-7	TGTGCCAGCAGTTTAAGACGACAGGGCGTCGAGCAGTACTTC	CASSLRRQGVEQYF
once	TRBV13	TRBD1	TRBJ1-2	TGTGCCAGCAGCACAGGGGGAGGCTACACCTTC	CASSTGGGYTF
once	TRBV28	TRBD2	TRBJ2-3	TGTGCCAGCAGTTTAGGTCCGGGAGGGATCCCAGATACGCAGTATTTT	CASSLGPGGIPDTQYF
NA	TRBV27	NA	TRBJ1-2	TGTGCCAGCAGTTTATCGCCAGGGGCGGTCTATGGCTACACCTTC	CASSLSPGAVYGYTF
few	TRBV9	TRBD1	TRBJ1-1	TGTGCCAGCAGCCCCCAACAGGGGGGACCATCTGAAGCTTTCTTT	CASSPQQGGPSEAFF
NA	TRBV7-2	NA	TRBJ1-5	TGTGCCAGCAGCTTGGGGACAAATAGCAATCAGCCCCAGCATTTT	CASSLGTNSNQPQHF
few	TRBV10-3	TRBD2	TRBJ2-2	TGTGCCATGCGGACTAGCGGAGCCGGGGAGCTGTTTTTT	CAMRTSGAGELFF
NA	TRBV5-4	NA	TRBJ2-2	TGTGCCAGCAGCCCAGGACAGAACACCGGGGAGCTGTTTTTT	CASSPGQNTGELFF
NA	TRBV18	TRBD2	TRBJ2-1	TGTGCCAGCTCACCACCTAGCGGGAGGGCCATGGAGCAGTTCTTC	CASSPPSGRAMEQFF
NA	TRBV27	NA	TRBJ2-7	TGTGCCAGCAGATTTTCGCAGGGCGAGCAGTACTTC	CASRFSQGEQYF
once	TRBV28	NA	TRBJ2-3	TGTGCCAACCAGACATCCCCCACAGATACGCAGTATTTT	CANQTSPTDTQYF
few	TRBV6-6	NA	TRBJ2-7	TGTGCCAGCAGTTACTCGCAGGGGTCCTACGAGCAGTACTTC	CASSYSQGSYEQYF
NA	TRBV18	TRBD1	TRBJ2-7	TGTGCCAGCTCACTTCATAGGGGGCAACACGAGCAGTACTTC	CASSLHRGQHEQYF
NA	TRBV4-1	NA	TRBJ2-3	TGCGCCAGCAGCCAAGAAAAAGGCCCCCGGGGAGATACGCAGTATTTT	CASSQEKGPRGDTQYF
NA	TRBV4-1	TRBD1	TRBJ1-1	TGCGCCAGCAGCCAAGGGGACAGTAGGTACACTGAAGCTTTCTTT	CASSQGDSRYTEAFF
NA	TRBV7-3	TRBD2	TRBJ2-7	TGTGCCAGCAGCTTAAGGGGGGGGAGCTCCTACGAGCAGTACTTC	CASSLRGGSSYEQYF
NA	TRBV13	NA	TRBJ2-7	TGTGCCAGCAGCCCCTCCGGACACCTCTGGGAGCAGTACTTC	CASSPSGHLWEQYF
few	TRBV15	NA	TRBJ2-3	TGTGCCACCAGCATTCAGGCGGGAAGCACAGATACGCAGTATTTT	CATSIQAGSTDTQYF
NA	TRBV10-2	NA	TRBJ1-2	TGCGCCAGCAGCGAGGATGTCAGGGTCTATGGCTACACCTTC	CASSEDVRVYGYTF
NA	TRBV9	NA	TRBJ2-3	TGTGCCAGCAGCGTAGCGCCGAGAGCTACAGATACGCAGTATTTT	CASSVAPRATDTQYF